This entry lists 2 T cell receptor beta chains sequenced from one sample in a study of blood T cell repertoires in COVID-19. The method was immunoSEQ multiplex PCR; TCRdb's version includes in-frame clones alone and lacks a portion of them. The repertoire has fewer than 150,000 clones, roughly 89% of them found once; the top ten carry 4.3%. Material: peripheral blood. These receptors originate from a woman aged 40 to 50 with acute or convalescent COVID-19.

This sequence joins TRBV5-1 and TRBJ2-3; D is perhaps TRBD2 (6 bases). Germline V gene lookup returns CDR1 SGHRS and CDR2 YFSETQ. The V end was cut by 1 base, the J end by 4 bases, with 10 bases between. The CDR3 has 14 residues. Written as DNA, the CDR3 is TGCGCCAGCAGCTTGTCCGGGAGCGCAGATACGCAGTATTTT. This encodes CASSLSGSADTQYF.

This clone was found many times. The chain combines TRBV9 with TRBJ2-7; D might be TRBD2 (5 bases). Germline V gives CDR1 SGDLS, CDR2 YYNGEE. Deletions cut 3 bases from V and 1 base from J, with 14 bases between. The CDR3 length is 15 residues. CDR3 coding DNA: TGTGCCAGCAGCGAAGGAAGCGGCAAATCCTACGAGCAGTACTTC. Translating it yields CASSEGSGKSYEQYF.